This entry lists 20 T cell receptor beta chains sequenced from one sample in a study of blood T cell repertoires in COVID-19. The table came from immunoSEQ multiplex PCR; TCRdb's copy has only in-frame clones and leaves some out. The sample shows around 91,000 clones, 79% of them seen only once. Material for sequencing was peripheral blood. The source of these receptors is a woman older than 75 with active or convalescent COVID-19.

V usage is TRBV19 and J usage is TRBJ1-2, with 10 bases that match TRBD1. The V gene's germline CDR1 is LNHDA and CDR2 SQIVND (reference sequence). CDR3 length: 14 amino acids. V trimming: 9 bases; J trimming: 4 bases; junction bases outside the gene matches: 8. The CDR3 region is CASEGDRGLYGYTF. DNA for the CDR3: TGTGCCAGCGAAGGGGACAGGGGTCTCTATGGCTACACCTTC.

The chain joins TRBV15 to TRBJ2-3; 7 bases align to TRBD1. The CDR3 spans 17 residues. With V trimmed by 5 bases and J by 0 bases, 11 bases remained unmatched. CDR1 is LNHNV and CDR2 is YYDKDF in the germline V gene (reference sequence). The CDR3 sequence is CATSGPPGQRSTDTQYF. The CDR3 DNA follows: TGTGCCACCAGCGGGCCCCCGGGACAGAGAAGCACAGATACGCAGTATTTT. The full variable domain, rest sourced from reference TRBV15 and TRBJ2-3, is DAMVIQNPRYQVTQFGKPVTLSCSQTLNHNVMYWYQQKSSQAPKLLFHYYDKDFNNEADTPDNFQSRRPNTSFCFLDIRSPGLGDTAMYLCATSGPPGQRSTDTQYFGPGTRLTVL.

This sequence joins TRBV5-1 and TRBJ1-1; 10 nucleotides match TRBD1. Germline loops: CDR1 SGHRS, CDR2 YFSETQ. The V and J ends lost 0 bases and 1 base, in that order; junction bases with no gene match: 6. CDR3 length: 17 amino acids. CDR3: CASSLATGGVKNTEAFF. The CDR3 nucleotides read TGCGCCAGCAGCTTGGCGACAGGGGGCGTAAAGAACACTGAAGCTTTCTTT.

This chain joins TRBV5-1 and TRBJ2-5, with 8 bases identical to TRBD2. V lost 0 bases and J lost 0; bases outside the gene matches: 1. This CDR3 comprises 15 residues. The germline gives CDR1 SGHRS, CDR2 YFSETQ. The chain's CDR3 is CASSLGGRNQETQYF. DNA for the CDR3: TGCGCCAGCAGCTTGGGCGGGAGGAACCAAGAGACCCAGTACTTC.

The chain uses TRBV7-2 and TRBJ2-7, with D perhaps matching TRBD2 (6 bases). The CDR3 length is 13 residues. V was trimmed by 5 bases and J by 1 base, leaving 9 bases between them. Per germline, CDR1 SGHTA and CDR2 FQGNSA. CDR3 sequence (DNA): TGTGCCAGCAGCCGGGACTGGTCCTACGAGCAGTACTTC. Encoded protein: CASSRDWSYEQYF.

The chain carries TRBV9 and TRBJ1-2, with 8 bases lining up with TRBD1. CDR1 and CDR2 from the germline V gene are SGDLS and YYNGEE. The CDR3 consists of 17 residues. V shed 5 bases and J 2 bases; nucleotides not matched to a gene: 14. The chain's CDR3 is CASSRPGGQALNYGYTF. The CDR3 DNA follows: TGTGCCAGCAGTCGCCCCGGGGGACAGGCGCTAAACTATGGCTACACCTTC.

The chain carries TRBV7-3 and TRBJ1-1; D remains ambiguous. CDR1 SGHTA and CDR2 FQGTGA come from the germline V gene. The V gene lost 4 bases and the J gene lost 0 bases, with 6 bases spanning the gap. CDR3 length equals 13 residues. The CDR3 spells CASSSGLNTEAFF. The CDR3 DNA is TGTGCCAGCAGCTCTGGCCTGAACACTGAAGCTTTCTTT.

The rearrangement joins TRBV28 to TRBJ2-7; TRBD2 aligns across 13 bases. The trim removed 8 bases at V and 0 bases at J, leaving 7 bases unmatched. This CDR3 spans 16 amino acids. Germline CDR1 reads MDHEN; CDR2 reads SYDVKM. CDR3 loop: CASHPGLAGSSYEQYF. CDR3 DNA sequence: TGTGCCAGCCACCCGGGACTAGCGGGAAGCTCCTACGAGCAGTACTTC.

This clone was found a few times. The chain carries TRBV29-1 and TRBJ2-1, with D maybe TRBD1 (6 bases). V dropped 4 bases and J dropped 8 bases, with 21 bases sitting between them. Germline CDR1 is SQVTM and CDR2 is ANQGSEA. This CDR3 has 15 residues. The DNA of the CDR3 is TGCAGCGTTGTAGTCGTGGGGGCTTTTATTGATGAGCAGTTCTTC. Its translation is CSVVVVGAFIDEQFF.

The CDR3 nucleotides read TGTGCCAGTAGTATTGGTAGGGACAGAAGCCATGAGCAGTTCTTC. Translating it yields CASSIGRDRSHEQFF. The V and J genes are TRBV19 and TRBJ2-1; TRBD1 matches at 7 bases. Germline trimming cut 3 bases from V and 8 bases from J; bases unmatched to any gene: 10. Germline V CDR1 and CDR2: LNHDA, SQIVND (reference sequence). CDR3 length: 15 amino acids.

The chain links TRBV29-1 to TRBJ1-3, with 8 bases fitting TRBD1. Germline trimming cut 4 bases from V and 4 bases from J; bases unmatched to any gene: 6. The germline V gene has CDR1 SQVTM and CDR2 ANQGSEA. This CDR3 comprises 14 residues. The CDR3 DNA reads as TGCAGCGTTGGTTCCTCAGGGGGCGGAAACACCATATATTTT. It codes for CSVGSSGGGNTIYF. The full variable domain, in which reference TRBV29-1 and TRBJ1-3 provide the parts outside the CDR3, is SAVISQKPSRDICQRGTSLTIQCQVDSQVTMMFWYRQQPGQSLTLIATANQGSEATYESGFVIDKFPISRPNLTFSTLTVSNMSPEDSSIYLCSVGSSGGGNTIYFGEGSWLTVV.

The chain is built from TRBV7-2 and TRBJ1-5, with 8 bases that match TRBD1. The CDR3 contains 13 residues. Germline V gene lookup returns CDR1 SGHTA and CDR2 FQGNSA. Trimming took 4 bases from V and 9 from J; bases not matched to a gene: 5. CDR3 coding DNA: TGTGCCAGCAGCTCGGACAGGGAGCGGCCCCAGCATTTT. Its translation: CASSSDRERPQHF.

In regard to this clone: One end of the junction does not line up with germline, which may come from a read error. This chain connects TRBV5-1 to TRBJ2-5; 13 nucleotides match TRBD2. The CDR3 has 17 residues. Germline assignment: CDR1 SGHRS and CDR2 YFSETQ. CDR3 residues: CASSLGPGLAGLETQYF. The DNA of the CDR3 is TGTGCCAGCAGCTTGGGGCCGGGACTAGCGGGACTAGAGACCCAGTACTTC.

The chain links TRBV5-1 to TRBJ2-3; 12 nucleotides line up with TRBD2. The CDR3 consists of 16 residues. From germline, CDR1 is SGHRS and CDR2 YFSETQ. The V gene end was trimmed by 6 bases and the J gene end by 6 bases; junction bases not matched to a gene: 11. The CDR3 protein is CASNGGTSGPRDTQYF. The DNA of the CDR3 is TGCGCCAGCAACGGGGGGACTAGCGGGCCGAGGGATACGCAGTATTTT. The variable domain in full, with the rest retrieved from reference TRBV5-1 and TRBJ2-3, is KAGVTQTPRYLIKTRGQQVTLSCSPISGHRSVSWYQQTPGQGLQFLFEYFSETQRNKGNFPGRFSGRQFSNSRSEMNVSTLELGDSALYLCASNGGTSGPRDTQYFGPGTRLTVL.

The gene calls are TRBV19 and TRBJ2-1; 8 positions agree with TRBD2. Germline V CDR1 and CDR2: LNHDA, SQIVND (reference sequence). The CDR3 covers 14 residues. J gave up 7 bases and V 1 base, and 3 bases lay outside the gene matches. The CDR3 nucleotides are TGTGCCAGTAGTATAGTAGCGGGACTAAATGAGCAGTTCTTC. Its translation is CASSIVAGLNEQFF.

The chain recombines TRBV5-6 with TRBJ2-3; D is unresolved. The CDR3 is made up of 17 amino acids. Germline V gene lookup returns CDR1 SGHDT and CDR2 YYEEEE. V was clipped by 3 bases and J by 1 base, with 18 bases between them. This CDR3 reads CASSSTSARYGTDTQYF. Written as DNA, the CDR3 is TGTGCCAGCAGCTCAACCTCGGCGAGGTACGGCACAGATACGCAGTATTTT.

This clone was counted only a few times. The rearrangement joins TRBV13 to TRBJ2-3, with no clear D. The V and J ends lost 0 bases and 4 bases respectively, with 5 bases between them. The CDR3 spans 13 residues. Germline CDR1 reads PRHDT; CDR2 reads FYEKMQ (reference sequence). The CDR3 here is CASSLGAADTQYF. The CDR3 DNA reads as TGTGCCAGCAGCTTAGGCGCGGCAGATACGCAGTATTTT. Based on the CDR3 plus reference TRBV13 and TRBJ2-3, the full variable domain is AAGVIQSPRHLIKEKRETATLKCYPIPRHDTVYWYQQGPGQDPQFLISFYEKMQSDKGSIPDRFSAQQFSDYHSELNMSSLELGDSALYFCASSLGAADTQYFGPGTRLTVL.

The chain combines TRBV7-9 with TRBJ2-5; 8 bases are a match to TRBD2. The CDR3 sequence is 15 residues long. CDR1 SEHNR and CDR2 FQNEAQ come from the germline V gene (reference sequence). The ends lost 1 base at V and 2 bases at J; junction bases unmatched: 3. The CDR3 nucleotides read TGTGCCAGCAGCTTAGGGGCGGGGGGACAAGAGACCCAGTACTTC. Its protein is CASSLGAGGQETQYF. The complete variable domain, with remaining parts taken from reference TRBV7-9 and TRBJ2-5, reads DTGVSQNPRHKITKRGQNVTFRCDPISEHNRLYWYRQTLGQGPEFLTYFQNEAQLEKSRLLSDRFSAERPKGSFSTLEIQRTEQGDSAMYLCASSLGAGGQETQYFGPGTRLLVL.

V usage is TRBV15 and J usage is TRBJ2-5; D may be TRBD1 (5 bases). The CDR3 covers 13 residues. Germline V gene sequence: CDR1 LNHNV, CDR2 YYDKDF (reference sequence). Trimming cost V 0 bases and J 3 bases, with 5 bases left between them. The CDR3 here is CATSREQEETQYF. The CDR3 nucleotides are TGTGCCACCAGCAGAGAACAGGAAGAGACCCAGTACTTC.

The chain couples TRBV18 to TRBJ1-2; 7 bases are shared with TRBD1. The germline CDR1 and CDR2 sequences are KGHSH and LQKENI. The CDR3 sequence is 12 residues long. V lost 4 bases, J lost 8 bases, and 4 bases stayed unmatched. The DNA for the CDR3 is TGTGCCAGCTCACAGGGGGCGGAGGGCTACACCTTC. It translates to CASSQGAEGYTF.